This TCR beta chain originates from a study of regulatory T cells in long-lasting Graves disease. The CDR3 runs 15 residues. Germline lookup yields CDR1 DFQATT and CDR2 SNEGSKA (reference sequence). Trimming at V came to 3 bases and at J to 3 bases, leaving 7 bases not matched to a gene. Overall study findings and caveats: The persistent group shared 2,700 or so public clonotypes, more than the approximately 970 shared by new patients. The TCR repertoire of persistent Graves' patients was less diverse than that of newly diagnosed ones.

Building of the TCR beta libraries involved iRepertoire HTBI primers and Arm-PCR of CDR3 regions. Using its own MiXCR run on the multiplex PCR reads, TCRdb lists one record per CDR3 protein. The table lists 420,000 or so distinct CDR3 sequences, about a sixth of them singletons. Comments on this clonotype: Its cognate antigen is unknown.

Time point indicated: newly diagnosed GD, antithyroid drugs for less than 3 months. Generation of the TCR library employed RNA extracted from PBMCs. These records were also assigned to another study, of T cells in Graves' hyperthyroidism and ophthalmopathy.

The receptor comes from a woman under 30 with Graves disease. The V call is TRBV20-1, the J call TRBJ2-4; 8 nucleotides line up with TRBD2. This specimen was peripheral blood mononuclear cells (PBMCs), taken at new diagnosis, from a patient treated with antithyroid drugs. The CDR3 coding sequence is TGCAGTGCTAGCCCCCCGGGAGGGCTCAAAAACATTCAGTACTTC. It encodes CSASPPGGLKNIQYF.